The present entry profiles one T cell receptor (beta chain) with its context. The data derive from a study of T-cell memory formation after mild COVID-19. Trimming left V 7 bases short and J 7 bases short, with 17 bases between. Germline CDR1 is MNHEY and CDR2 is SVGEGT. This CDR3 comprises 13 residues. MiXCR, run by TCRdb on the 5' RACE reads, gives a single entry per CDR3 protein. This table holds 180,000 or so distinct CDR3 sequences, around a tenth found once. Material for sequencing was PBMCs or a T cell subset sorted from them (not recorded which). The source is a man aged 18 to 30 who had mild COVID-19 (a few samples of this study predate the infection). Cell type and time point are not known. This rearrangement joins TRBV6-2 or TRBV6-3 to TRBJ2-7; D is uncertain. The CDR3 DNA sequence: TGTGCCAGCAAGCCCCTGTTGTTCGGAGAGCAGTACGTC. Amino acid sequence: CASKPLLFGEQYV.